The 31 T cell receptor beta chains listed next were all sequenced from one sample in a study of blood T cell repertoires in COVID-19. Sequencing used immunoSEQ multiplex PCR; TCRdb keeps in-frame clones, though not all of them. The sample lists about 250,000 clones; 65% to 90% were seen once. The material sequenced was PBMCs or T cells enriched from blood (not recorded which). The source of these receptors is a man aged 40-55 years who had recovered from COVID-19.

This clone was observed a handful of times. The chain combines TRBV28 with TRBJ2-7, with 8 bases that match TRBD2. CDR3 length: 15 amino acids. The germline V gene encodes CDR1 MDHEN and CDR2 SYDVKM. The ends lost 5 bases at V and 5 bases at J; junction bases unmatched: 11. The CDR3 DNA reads TGTGCCAGCAGTCCCCCAGGAGCGGGAGCCCACGAGCAGTACTTC. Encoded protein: CASSPPGAGAHEQYF.

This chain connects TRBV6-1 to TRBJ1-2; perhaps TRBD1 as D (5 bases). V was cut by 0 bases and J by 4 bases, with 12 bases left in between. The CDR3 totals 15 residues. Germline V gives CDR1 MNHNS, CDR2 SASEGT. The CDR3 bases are TGTGCCAGCAGTGAAGCTACAGGACGGTTCTATGGCTACACCTTC. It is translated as CASSEATGRFYGYTF.

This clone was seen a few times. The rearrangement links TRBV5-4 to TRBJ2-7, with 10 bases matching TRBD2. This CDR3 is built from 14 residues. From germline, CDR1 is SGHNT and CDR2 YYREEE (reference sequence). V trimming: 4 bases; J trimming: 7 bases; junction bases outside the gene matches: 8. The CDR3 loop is CASSRRSGGGEQYF. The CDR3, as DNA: TGTGCCAGCAGCCGGAGGAGCGGGGGGGGTGAGCAGTACTTC.

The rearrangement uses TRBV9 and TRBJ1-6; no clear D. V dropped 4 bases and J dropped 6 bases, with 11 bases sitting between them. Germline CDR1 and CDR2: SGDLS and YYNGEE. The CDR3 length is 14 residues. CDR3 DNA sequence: TGTGCCAGCAGCCCCCAAGGCGGTAATTCACCCCTCCACTTT. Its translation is CASSPQGGNSPLHF.

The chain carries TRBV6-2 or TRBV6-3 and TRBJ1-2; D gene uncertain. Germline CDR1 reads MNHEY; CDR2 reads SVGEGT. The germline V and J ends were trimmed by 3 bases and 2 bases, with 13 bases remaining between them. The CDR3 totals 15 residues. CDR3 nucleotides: TGTGCCAGCAGTTATTCTCGGGAGAAGAACTATGGCTACACCTTC. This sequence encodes CASSYSREKNYGYTF.

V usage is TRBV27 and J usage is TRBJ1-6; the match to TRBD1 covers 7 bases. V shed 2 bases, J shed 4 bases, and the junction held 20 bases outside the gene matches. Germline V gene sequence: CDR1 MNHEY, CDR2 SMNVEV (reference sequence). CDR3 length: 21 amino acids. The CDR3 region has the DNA TGTGCCAGCAGTTTAGCTCTCACAGGGGACTCCCACCTCGTGTATAATTCACCCCTCCACTTT. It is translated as CASSLALTGDSHLVYNSPLHF.

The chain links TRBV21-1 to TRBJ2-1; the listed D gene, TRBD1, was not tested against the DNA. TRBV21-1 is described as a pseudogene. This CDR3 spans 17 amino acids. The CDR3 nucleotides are TGTGCCAGCAGCACCCGGGACAGGGTGAGCTCCTACAATGAGCAGTTCTTC. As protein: CASSTRDRVSSYNEQFF.

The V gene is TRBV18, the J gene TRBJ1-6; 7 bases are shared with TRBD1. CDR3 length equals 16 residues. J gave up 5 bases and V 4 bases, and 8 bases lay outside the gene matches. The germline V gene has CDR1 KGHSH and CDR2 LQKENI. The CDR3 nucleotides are TGTGCCAGCTCACTGACAGGGCTTCTTAATAATTCACCCCTCCACTTT. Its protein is CASSLTGLLNNSPLHF. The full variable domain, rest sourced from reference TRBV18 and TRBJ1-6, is NAGVMQNPRHLVRRRGQEARLRCSPMKGHSHVYWYRQLPEEGLKFMVYLQKENIIDESGMPKERFSAEFPKEGPSILRIQQVVRGDSAAYFCASSLTGLLNNSPLHFGNGTRLTVT.

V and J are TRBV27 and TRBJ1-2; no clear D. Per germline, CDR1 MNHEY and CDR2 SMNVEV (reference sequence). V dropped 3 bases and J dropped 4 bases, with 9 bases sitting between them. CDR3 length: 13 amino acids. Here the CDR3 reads CASSLGAFYGYTF. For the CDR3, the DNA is TGTGCCAGCAGTTTGGGCGCTTTCTATGGCTACACCTTC.

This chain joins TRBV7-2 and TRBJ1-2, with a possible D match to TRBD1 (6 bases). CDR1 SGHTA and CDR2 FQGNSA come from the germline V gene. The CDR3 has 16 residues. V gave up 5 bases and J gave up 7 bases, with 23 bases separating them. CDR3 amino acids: CASSLARPQGLIGYTF. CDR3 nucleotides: TGTGCCAGCAGCCTGGCCCGCCCCCAGGGGCTGATTGGCTACACCTTC.

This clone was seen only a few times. The DNA of the CDR3 is TGTGCCAGCTCACCACGAGTCGGGGAGTCCTACGAGCAGTACTTC. It codes for CASSPRVGESYEQYF. The genes are TRBV18 and TRBJ2-7; a weak D match, TRBD2 (5 bases). CDR1 is KGHSH and CDR2 is LQKENI in the germline V gene. The CDR3 has 15 residues. V was clipped by 1 base and J by 1 base, with 11 bases between them.

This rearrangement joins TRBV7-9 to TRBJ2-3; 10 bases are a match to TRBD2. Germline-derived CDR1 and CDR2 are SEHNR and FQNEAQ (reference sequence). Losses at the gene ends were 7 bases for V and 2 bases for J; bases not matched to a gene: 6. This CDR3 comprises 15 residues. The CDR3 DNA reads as TGTGCCAGCACCAGAAGCGGGAGGGCCACAGATACGCAGTATTTT. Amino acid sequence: CASTRSGRATDTQYF.

The CDR3 region has the DNA TGTGCCAGCTCATGGGGACAGGGAGACTATGGCTACACCTTC. Its protein is CASSWGQGDYGYTF. The chain uses TRBV18 and TRBJ1-2; 9 nucleotides agree with TRBD1. Per the germline V gene, CDR1 is KGHSH and CDR2 is LQKENI. The CDR3 runs to 14 residues. V dropped 5 bases and J dropped 3; count of bases not matched to a gene: 4.

The CDR3 DNA sequence: TGTGCCTGGAATCTCTACAATGAGCAGTTCTTC. Amino acids: CAWNLYNEQFF. The gene calls are TRBV30 and TRBJ2-1; no definite D call. The CDR3 totals 11 residues. V lost 4 bases and J 3 bases, leaving 4 bases between the germline ends. The V gene's germline CDR1 is GTSNPN and CDR2 SVGIG (reference sequence).

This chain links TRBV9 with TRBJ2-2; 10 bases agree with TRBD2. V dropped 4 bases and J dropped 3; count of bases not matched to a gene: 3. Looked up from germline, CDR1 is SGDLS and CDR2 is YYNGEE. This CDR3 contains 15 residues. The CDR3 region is CASSFGTSDTGELFF. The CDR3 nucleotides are TGTGCCAGCAGCTTCGGGACTAGCGACACCGGGGAGCTGTTTTTT.

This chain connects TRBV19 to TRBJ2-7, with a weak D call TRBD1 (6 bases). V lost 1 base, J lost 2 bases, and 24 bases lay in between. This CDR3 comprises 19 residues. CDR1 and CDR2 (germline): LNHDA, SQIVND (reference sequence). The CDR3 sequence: CASSIGRGQGASLPYEQYF. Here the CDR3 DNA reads TGTGCCAGTAGTATAGGAAGGGGACAAGGGGCTAGCCTCCCCTACGAGCAGTACTTC.

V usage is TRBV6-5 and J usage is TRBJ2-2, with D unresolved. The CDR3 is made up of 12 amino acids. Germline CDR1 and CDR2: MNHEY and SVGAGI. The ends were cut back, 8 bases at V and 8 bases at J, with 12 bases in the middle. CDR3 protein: CASRFVRGELFF. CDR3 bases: TGTGCCAGCCGATTTGTTCGGGGGGAGCTGTTTTTT.

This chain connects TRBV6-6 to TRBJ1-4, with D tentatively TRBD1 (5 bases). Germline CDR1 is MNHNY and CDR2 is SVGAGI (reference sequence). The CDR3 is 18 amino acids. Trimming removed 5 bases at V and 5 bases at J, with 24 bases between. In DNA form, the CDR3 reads TGTGCCAGCAGTCCCCACGGGTTTGGGGCCGAAGTAAATGAAAAACTGTTTTTT. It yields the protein CASSPHGFGAEVNEKLFF.

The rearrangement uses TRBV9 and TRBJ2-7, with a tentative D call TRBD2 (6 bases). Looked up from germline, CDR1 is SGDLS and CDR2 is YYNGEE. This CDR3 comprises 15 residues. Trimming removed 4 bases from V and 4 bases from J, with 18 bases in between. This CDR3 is CASSTGGGAGYEQYF. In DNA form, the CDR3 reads TGTGCCAGCAGCACTGGCGGCGGGGCAGGTTACGAGCAGTACTTC.

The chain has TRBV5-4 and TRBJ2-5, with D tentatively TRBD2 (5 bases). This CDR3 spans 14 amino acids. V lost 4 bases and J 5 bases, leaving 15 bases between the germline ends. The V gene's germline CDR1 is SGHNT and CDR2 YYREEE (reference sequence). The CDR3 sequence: CASSRTGSVETQYF. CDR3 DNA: TGTGCCAGCAGCCGAACGGGGTCGGTTGAGACCCAGTACTTC.

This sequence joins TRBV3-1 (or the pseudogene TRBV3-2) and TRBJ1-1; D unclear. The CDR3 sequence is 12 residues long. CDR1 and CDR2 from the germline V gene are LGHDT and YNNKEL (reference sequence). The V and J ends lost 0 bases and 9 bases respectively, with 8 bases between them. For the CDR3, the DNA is TGTGCCAGCAGCCAAGAGTCACAGAAAGCTTTCTTT. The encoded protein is CASSQESQKAFF.

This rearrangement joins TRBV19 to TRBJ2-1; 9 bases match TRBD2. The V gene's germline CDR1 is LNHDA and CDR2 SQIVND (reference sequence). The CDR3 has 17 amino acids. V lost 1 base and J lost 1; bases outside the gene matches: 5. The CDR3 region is CASSIVASGASYNEQFF. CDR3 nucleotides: TGTGCCAGTAGTATAGTGGCTAGCGGGGCGTCCTACAATGAGCAGTTCTTC.

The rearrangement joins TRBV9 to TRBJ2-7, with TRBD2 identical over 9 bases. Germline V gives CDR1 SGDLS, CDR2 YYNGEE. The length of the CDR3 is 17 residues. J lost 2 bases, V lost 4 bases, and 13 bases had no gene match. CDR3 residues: CASSSRGWTSDTYEQYF. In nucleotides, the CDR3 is TGTGCCAGCAGCTCACGGGGTTGGACTAGCGATACCTACGAGCAGTACTTC.

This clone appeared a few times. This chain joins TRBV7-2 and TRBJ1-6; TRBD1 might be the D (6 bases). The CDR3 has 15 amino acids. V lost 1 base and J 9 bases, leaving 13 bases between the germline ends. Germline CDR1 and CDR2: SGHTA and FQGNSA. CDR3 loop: CASSLGVGASSPLHF. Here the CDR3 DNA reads TGTGCCAGCAGCTTAGGTGTGGGGGCAAGTTCACCCCTCCACTTT.

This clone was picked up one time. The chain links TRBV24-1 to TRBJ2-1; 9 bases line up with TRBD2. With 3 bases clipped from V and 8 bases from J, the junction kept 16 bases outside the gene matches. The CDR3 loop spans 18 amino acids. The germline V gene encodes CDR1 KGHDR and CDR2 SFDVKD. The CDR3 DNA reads TGTGCCACCAGTGATCCTCTTCCGAGCGGGGGGCCTCGGGATGAGCAGTTCTTC. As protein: CATSDPLPSGGPRDEQFF.

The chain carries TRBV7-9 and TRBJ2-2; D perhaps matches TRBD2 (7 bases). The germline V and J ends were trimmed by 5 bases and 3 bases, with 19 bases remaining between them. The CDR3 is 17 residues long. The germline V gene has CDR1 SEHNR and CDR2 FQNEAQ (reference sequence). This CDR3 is CASSPRGPRGDTGELFF. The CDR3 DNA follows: TGTGCCAGCAGCCCACGGGGGCCCCGGGGGGACACCGGGGAGCTGTTTTTT.

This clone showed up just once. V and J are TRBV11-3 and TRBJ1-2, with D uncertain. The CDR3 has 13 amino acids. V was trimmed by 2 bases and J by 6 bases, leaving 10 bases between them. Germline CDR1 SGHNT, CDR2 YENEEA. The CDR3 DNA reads TGTGCCAGCAGCTTAAGAGGGAGAGATGGCTACACCTTC. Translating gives CASSLRGRDGYTF.

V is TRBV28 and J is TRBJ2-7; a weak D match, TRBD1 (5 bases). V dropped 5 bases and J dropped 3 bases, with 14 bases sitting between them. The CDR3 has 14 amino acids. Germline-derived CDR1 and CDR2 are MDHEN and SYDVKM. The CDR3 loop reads CASSKQVGYYEQYF. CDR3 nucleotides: TGTGCCAGCAGTAAACAGGTTGGCTACTACGAGCAGTACTTC.

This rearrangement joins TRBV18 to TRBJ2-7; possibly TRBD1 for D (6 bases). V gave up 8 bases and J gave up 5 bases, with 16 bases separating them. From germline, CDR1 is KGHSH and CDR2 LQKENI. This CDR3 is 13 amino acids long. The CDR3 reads CASTRGRDNEQYF. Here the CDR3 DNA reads TGTGCCAGCACTAGAGGCAGGGACAACGAGCAGTACTTC.

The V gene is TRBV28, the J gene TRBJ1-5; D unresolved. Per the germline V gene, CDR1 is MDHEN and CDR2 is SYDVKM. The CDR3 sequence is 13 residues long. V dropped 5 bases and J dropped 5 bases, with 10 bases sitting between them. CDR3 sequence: CASSRADYQPQHF. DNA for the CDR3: TGTGCCAGCAGTAGGGCGGACTATCAGCCCCAGCATTTT.

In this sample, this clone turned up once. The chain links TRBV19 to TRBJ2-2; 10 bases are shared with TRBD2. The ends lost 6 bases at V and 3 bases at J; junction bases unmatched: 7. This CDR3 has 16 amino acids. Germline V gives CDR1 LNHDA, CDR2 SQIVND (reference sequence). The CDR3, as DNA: TGTGCCAGTAGGACGCCTAGCGGGAGTTACACCGGGGAGCTGTTTTTT. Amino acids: CASRTPSGSYTGELFF.